These 27 T cell receptor beta chains were all obtained from the same sample, sequenced in a study of shared clonotypes between healthy human individuals (dated by TCRdb to about 2020). The library came from the immunoSEQ multiplex PCR assay. TCRdb provides this immuneACCESS table in a form limited to in-frame rearrangements. Some clones are lacking; in checked studies, under half of them reflect an unresolved V gene, and why the rest are absent is not known. The sample includes millions of clones, with approximately 94% observed a single time. About 1.1% of the sample comes from the top ten. CD8 naive samples consisted of CD45RO-negative cells that were positively selected for CCR7, yielding a CD45RA+CCR7+ population without TemRA cells. Source material: naive CD8+ T cells sorted from blood. The cell subset or site label for this specimen denotes: CD45RA+CCR7+. The receptors stem from a man younger than 30 in good health.

The chain links TRBV21-1 to TRBJ2-5; the table's D call of TRBD2 was not tested on the DNA. TRBV21-1 is marked as a pseudogene. The CDR3 has 14 amino acids. Here the CDR3 DNA reads TGTGCCAGCAGCACTCTCGGCGGGGAGGAGACCCAGTACTTC. Encoded protein: CASSTLGGEETQYF.

The chain links TRBV5-4 to TRBJ2-7, with D hard to call. V lost 2 bases and J lost 2, with 8 bases in between. The germline gives CDR1 SGHNT, CDR2 YYREEE (reference sequence). The CDR3 spans 13 residues. The chain's CDR3 is CASSLSDPYEQYF. CDR3 coding DNA: TGTGCCAGCAGCTTATCGGACCCCTACGAGCAGTACTTC.

This chain joins TRBV19 and TRBJ2-1; weak D call: TRBD2 (6 bases). Germline values: CDR1 LNHDA, CDR2 SQIVND (reference sequence). The CDR3 totals 15 residues. V lost 2 bases and J 2 bases, leaving 10 bases between the germline ends. CDR3 DNA sequence: TGTGCCAGTAGTATAACGTCTAGCGCCTACAATGAGCAGTTCTTC. Its translation: CASSITSSAYNEQFF.

The genes are TRBV15 and TRBJ1-5, with D possibly being TRBD1 (6 bases). Germline V CDR1 and CDR2: LNHNV, YYDKDF (reference sequence). This CDR3 comprises 16 residues. V was cut by 2 bases and J by 2 bases, with 13 bases left in between. DNA for the CDR3: TGTGCCACCAGCAGAACCACAGGGACTGGCAATCAGCCCCAGCATTTT. It yields the protein CATSRTTGTGNQPQHF.

The chain links TRBV7-9 to TRBJ1-4; no firm D call. V was clipped by 5 bases and J by 5 bases, with 15 bases between them. CDR1 and CDR2 from the germline V gene are SEHNR and FQNEAQ (reference sequence). The CDR3 covers 15 residues. CDR3 in DNA: TGTGCCAGCAGCGAGCATAGCGGCCCAAATGAAAAACTGTTTTTT. Translated: CASSEHSGPNEKLFF.

The chain uses TRBV28 and TRBJ2-7; no firm D call. V was pared by 5 bases and J by 2 bases, with 7 bases between. This CDR3 is built from 12 residues. Germline CDR1 is MDHEN and CDR2 is SYDVKM. In DNA, the CDR3 is TGTGCCAGCAGTCCCCGAACCTACGAGCAGTACTTC. It is translated as CASSPRTYEQYF.

This clone appeared a single time. The chain carries TRBV27 and TRBJ2-3; D not resolved. Trimming took off 2 bases at V and 3 bases at J, with 9 bases between the two ends. Germline V gene data show CDR1 as MNHEY and CDR2 as SMNVEV (reference sequence). This CDR3 is built from 14 residues. The CDR3 nucleotides are TGTGCCAGCAGTTTAGTGCCTCCGACAGATACGCAGTATTTT. Protein product: CASSLVPPTDTQYF.

This chain joins TRBV7-8 and TRBJ2-7; 9 bases are shared with TRBD2. The V gene's germline CDR1 is SGHVS and CDR2 FQNEAQ. Germline trimming cut 4 bases from V and 4 bases from J; bases unmatched to any gene: 11. This CDR3 contains 16 residues. For the CDR3, the DNA is TGTGCCAGCAGCTCCCATAGCGGGGGAAACCTTTACGAGCAGTACTTC. This codes for CASSSHSGGNLYEQYF. The full variable domain, in which reference TRBV7-8 and TRBJ2-7 provide the parts outside the CDR3, is GAGVSQSPRYKVAKRGQDVALRCDPISGHVSLFWYQQALGQGPEFLTYFQNEAQLDKSGLPSDRFFAERPEGSVSTLKIQRTQQEDSAVYLCASSSHSGGNLYEQYFGPGTRLTVT.

CDR3: CASSMGQSNSYEQYF. In DNA form, the CDR3 reads TGTGCCAGTAGTATGGGACAGTCTAACTCCTACGAGCAGTACTTC. V and J are TRBV19 and TRBJ2-7; 7 nucleotides align to TRBD1. V lost 3 bases, J lost 0 bases, and 5 bases stayed unmatched. Looked up from germline, CDR1 is LNHDA and CDR2 is SQIVND (reference sequence). The CDR3 is 15 amino acids. Combining the CDR3 with reference TRBV19 and TRBJ2-7 gives the whole variable domain DGGITQSPKYLFRKEGQNVTLSCEQNLNHDAMYWYRQDPGQGLRLIYYSQIVNDFQKGDIAEGYSVSREKKESFPLTVTSAQKNPTAFYLCASSMGQSNSYEQYFGPGTRLTVT.

V and J are TRBV5-4 and TRBJ1-2; 9 bases agree with TRBD1. This CDR3 comprises 15 residues. CDR1 and CDR2 (germline): SGHNT, YYREEE (reference sequence). With 4 bases clipped from V and 6 bases from J, the junction kept 10 bases outside the gene matches. CDR3 region: CASSVPGQGLDGYTF. The CDR3 region has the DNA TGTGCCAGCAGCGTTCCGGGACAGGGCTTAGATGGCTACACCTTC.

The gene calls are TRBV6-6 and TRBJ2-7; 7 positions agree with TRBD2. The germline V gene encodes CDR1 MNHNY and CDR2 SVGAGI (reference sequence). This CDR3 spans 15 amino acids. V was clipped by 4 bases and J by 3 bases; unmatched bases: 9. The CDR3 nucleotides read TGTGCCAGCAGTTCCACTAGCGTTAAATACTACGAGCAGTACTTC. Translating gives CASSSTSVKYYEQYF.

This chain connects TRBV4-3 to TRBJ2-5; either TRBD1 or TRBD2 may supply D (5 bases each). V was cut by 1 base and J by 3 bases, with 12 bases left in between. The germline CDR1 and CDR2 sequences are LGHNA and YSLEER. The CDR3 covers 15 residues. DNA for the CDR3: TGCGCCAGCAGCCAAGTCGGGGACGGAGAAGAGACCCAGTACTTC. It encodes CASSQVGDGEETQYF.

The DNA of the CDR3 is TGTGCCTCTACAGGGGGCGGCGAGCAGTACTTC. It encodes CASTGGGEQYF. The chain uses TRBV10-3 and TRBJ2-7; 9 bases line up with TRBD1. V dropped 11 bases and J dropped 6; count of bases not matched to a gene: 5. This CDR3 spans 11 amino acids. CDR1 is ENHRY and CDR2 is SYGVKD in the germline V gene.

The chain uses TRBV7-9 and TRBJ1-2; 7 bases agree with TRBD1. The V segment lost 3 bases and the J segment 8 bases; nucleotides outside the gene matches: 15. Germline V lookup: CDR1 SEHNR, CDR2 FQNEAQ (reference sequence). The CDR3 covers 16 residues. This chain's CDR3 is CASSLGQSLVMAGYTF. The CDR3 nucleotides are TGTGCCAGCAGCTTGGGACAGTCCTTAGTTATGGCGGGCTACACCTTC. The complete variable domain, with remaining parts taken from reference TRBV7-9 and TRBJ1-2, reads DTGVSQNPRHKITKRGQNVTFRCDPISEHNRLYWYRQTLGQGPEFLTYFQNEAQLEKSRLLSDRFSAERPKGSFSTLEIQRTEQGDSAMYLCASSLGQSLVMAGYTFGSGTRLTVV.

The chain carries TRBV9 and TRBJ2-7; a possible D gene is TRBD1 (7 bases). Germline-derived CDR1 and CDR2 are SGDLS and YYNGEE. The CDR3 length is 13 residues. V was shortened by 4 bases and J by 7 bases, with 15 bases between the two germline ends. The CDR3 sequence: CASSPRGVGEQYF. The CDR3 nucleotides are TGTGCCAGCAGCCCCAGGGGGGTAGGTGAGCAGTACTTC.

This chain connects TRBV10-1 to TRBJ2-1, with TRBD1 identical over 7 bases. The J segment lost 4 bases and the V segment lost 6 bases, leaving 15 bases of the junction unmatched. Germline loops: CDR1 WNHNN, CDR2 SYGVQD (reference sequence). The CDR3 contains 17 residues. The CDR3 loop reads CASSDTGTAYPYNEQFF. In DNA, the CDR3 is TGCGCCAGCAGCGATACCGGGACAGCTTATCCTTACAATGAGCAGTTCTTC.

The genes are TRBV7-6 and TRBJ2-1, with D uncertain. The germline CDR1 and CDR2 sequences are SGHVS and FNYEAQ. CDR3 length: 13 amino acids. V lost 2 bases to trimming and J lost 6 bases, with 8 bases between them. The CDR3 protein is CASSLRVLNEQFF. The DNA of the CDR3 is TGTGCCAGCAGCTTACGGGTTCTCAATGAGCAGTTCTTC. Using reference TRBV7-6 and TRBJ2-1 for the parts outside the CDR3, the full variable domain is GAGVSQSPRYKVTKRGQDVALRCDPISGHVSLYWYRQALGQGPEFLTYFNYEAQQDKSGLPNDRFSAERPEGSISTLTIQRTEQRDSAMYRCASSLRVLNEQFFGPGTRLTVL.

The chain combines TRBV4-3 with TRBJ2-7, with D possibly TRBD2 on 7 matching bases. Per germline, CDR1 LGHNA and CDR2 YSLEER. CDR3 length: 14 residues. Trimming removed 4 bases at V and 5 bases at J, with 15 bases between. The CDR3 spells CASSPKGGIDEQYF. The CDR3, as DNA: TGCGCCAGCAGCCCTAAGGGGGGGATCGACGAGCAGTACTTC.

The chain carries TRBV18 and TRBJ1-1, with D possibly matching TRBD1 (6 bases). V was trimmed by 3 bases and J by 8 bases, leaving 13 bases between them. Germline CDR1 KGHSH, CDR2 LQKENI. The CDR3 contains 13 residues. The CDR3 reads CASSPPDTGEAFF. In DNA form, the CDR3 reads TGTGCCAGCTCACCTCCAGACACAGGGGAAGCTTTCTTT.

The chain links TRBV6-1 to TRBJ2-2, with TRBD2 as a possible D gene (7 bases). The ends were cut back, 4 bases at V and 1 base at J, with 22 bases in the middle. This CDR3 region has 19 residues. Germline lookup yields CDR1 MNHNS and CDR2 SASEGT. CDR3 in amino acids: CASSAHRVGSGVNTGELFF. Written as DNA, the CDR3 is TGTGCCAGCAGTGCTCACAGGGTAGGGAGCGGGGTGAACACCGGGGAGCTGTTTTTT.

The chain is built from TRBV4-1 and TRBJ2-2; TRBD2 aligns across 11 bases. The J segment lost 7 bases and the V segment lost 0 bases, leaving 4 bases of the junction unmatched. This CDR3 region has 16 residues. The germline V gene has CDR1 MGHRA and CDR2 YSYEKL. This chain's CDR3 is CASSQELAGEHGELFF. In DNA form, the CDR3 reads TGCGCCAGCAGCCAAGAACTAGCGGGAGAGCACGGGGAGCTGTTTTTT.

V is TRBV27 and J is TRBJ2-3; 10 nucleotides match TRBD1. CDR3 size: 14 residues. The ends lost 6 bases at V and 4 bases at J; junction bases unmatched: 4. From germline, CDR1 is MNHEY and CDR2 SMNVEV (reference sequence). CDR3 nucleotides: TGTGCCAGCAGCCCGACAGGGGGCGCAGATACGCAGTATTTT. It translates to CASSPTGGADTQYF.

The chain couples TRBV18 to TRBJ2-7; D call uncertain. Germline V gene lookup returns CDR1 KGHSH and CDR2 LQKENI. V lost 3 bases and J 6 bases, leaving 6 bases between the germline ends. The CDR3 is 11 residues long. The CDR3 DNA is TGTGCCAGCTCACCCTCGCCCGAGCAGTACTTC. Translating it yields CASSPSPEQYF.

The CDR3 reads CASSLSLEGATDTQYF. The CDR3 region has the DNA TGTGCCAGCAGCCTAAGTTTGGAGGGGGCCACAGATACGCAGTATTTT. J is TRBJ2-3 and V is TRBV7-9; D is perhaps TRBD1 (7 bases). The CDR3 totals 16 residues. V was pared by 5 bases and J by 2 bases, with 17 bases between. Germline-derived CDR1 and CDR2 are SEHNR and FQNEAQ (reference sequence).

The chain combines TRBV5-6 with TRBJ2-7, with 10 bases fitting TRBD1. The ends lost 3 bases at V and 6 bases at J; junction bases unmatched: 6. This CDR3 is built from 14 residues. Germline loops: CDR1 SGHDT, CDR2 YYEEEE. The CDR3 coding sequence is TGTGCCAGCAGCTCCGGGACAGGGGAGATCGAGCAGTACTTC. Its translation is CASSSGTGEIEQYF.

CDR3 loop: CSVEDSHYEQYF. DNA of the CDR3: TGCAGCGTTGAAGACAGTCACTACGAGCAGTACTTC. This chain joins TRBV29-1 and TRBJ2-7; D is undetermined. Trimming stripped 0 bases from V and 3 bases from J, with 6 bases between. Germline lookup yields CDR1 SQVTM and CDR2 ANQGSEA. This CDR3 contains 12 residues.

The chain has TRBV5-1 and TRBJ2-5; no firm D call. The germline V and J ends were trimmed by 4 bases and 2 bases, with 6 bases remaining between them. This CDR3 is built from 12 residues. Germline-derived CDR1 and CDR2 are SGHRS and YFSETQ. The CDR3 nucleotides are TGCGCCAGCAGCGGCTGGCAAGAGACCCAGTACTTC. It specifies CASSGWQETQYF.